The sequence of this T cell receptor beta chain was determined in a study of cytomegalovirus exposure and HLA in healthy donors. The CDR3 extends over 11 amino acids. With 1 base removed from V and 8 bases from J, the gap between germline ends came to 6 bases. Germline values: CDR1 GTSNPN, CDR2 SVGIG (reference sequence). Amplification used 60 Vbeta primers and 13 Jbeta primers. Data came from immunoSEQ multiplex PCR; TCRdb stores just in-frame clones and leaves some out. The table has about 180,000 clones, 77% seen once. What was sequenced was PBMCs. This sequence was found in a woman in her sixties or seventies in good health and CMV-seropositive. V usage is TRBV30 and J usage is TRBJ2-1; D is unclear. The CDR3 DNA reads TGTGCCTGGAGTGATGGGCATGAGCAGTTCTTC. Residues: CAWSDGHEQFF. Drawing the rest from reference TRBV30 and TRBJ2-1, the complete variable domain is SQTIHQWPATLVQPVGSPLSLECTVEGTSNPNLYWYRQAAGRGLQLLFYSVGIGQISSEVPQNLSASRPQDRQFILSSKKLLLSDSGFYLCAWSDGHEQFFGPGTRLTVL.